The next 6 T cell receptor beta chains were all read from a single sample in a study of shared T cell receptors in the human thymus. TCRdb's copy holds only in-frame clones and misses some; the assay was immunoSEQ multiplex PCR. The sample includes hundreds of thousands of clones, about 95% of them seen just once. Sequencing input: thymocytes. The receptors were sampled from a human donor.

The CDR3 loop reads CATSRERGFLGRGWEYGYTF. The DNA for the CDR3 is TGTGCCACCAGCAGAGAAAGGGGATTTCTCGGCAGGGGATGGGAATATGGCTACACCTTC. The chain combines TRBV15 with TRBJ1-2; tentative D call: TRBD1 (6 bases). The CDR3 is made up of 20 amino acids. The V and J ends lost 0 bases and 5 bases respectively, with 28 bases between them. From germline, CDR1 is LNHNV and CDR2 YYDKDF (reference sequence).

The V and J genes are TRBV6-6 and TRBJ2-1; no reliable D call. This CDR3 has 11 amino acids. Trimming left V 7 bases short and J 10 bases short, with 11 bases between. Per the germline V gene, CDR1 is MNHNY and CDR2 is SVGAGI (reference sequence). This CDR3 is CASIDQYEQFF. DNA for the CDR3: TGTGCCAGCATCGACCAGTACGAGCAGTTCTTC.

The chain recombines TRBV9 with TRBJ1-2; D is uncertain. V was clipped by 3 bases and J by 4 bases, with 16 bases between them. Germline V gene lookup returns CDR1 SGDLS and CDR2 YYNGEE. There are 15 residues in the CDR3. CDR3 region: CASSDVVGYGYGYTF. The CDR3 DNA sequence: TGTGCCAGCAGCGACGTTGTAGGGTACGGCTATGGCTACACCTTC.

The J gene is TRBJ2-5, the V gene TRBV5-4, with 10 bases that match TRBD2. CDR1 and CDR2 from the germline V gene are SGHNT and YYREEE (reference sequence). The CDR3 totals 19 residues. Trimming took 0 bases from V and 3 from J; bases not matched to a gene: 14. This chain's CDR3 is CASSLVASGRYPFEETQYF. DNA for the CDR3: TGTGCCAGCAGCTTGGTAGCTAGCGGGAGATACCCATTTGAAGAGACCCAGTACTTC. Supplemented by reference TRBV5-4 and TRBJ2-5, the full variable domain reads ETGVTQSPTHLIKTRGQQVTLRCSSQSGHNTVSWYQQALGQGPQFIFQYYREEENGRGNFPPRFSGLQFPNYSSELNVNALELDDSALYLCASSLVASGRYPFEETQYFGPGTRLLVL.

This rearrangement joins TRBV4-3 to TRBJ1-1; perhaps TRBD1 as D (5 bases). V lost 1 base, J lost 1 base, and 10 bases lay in between. The germline V gene encodes CDR1 LGHNA and CDR2 YSLEER. CDR3 length: 15 amino acids. The CDR3 DNA sequence: TGCGCCAGCAGCCAAGTTCCCAGGGCGAACACTGAAGCTTTCTTT. Protein: CASSQVPRANTEAFF.

This chain uses TRBV6-4 with TRBJ2-3, with TRBD2 matching over 8 bases. The germline V gene encodes CDR1 MRHNA and CDR2 SNTAGT. The ends lost 2 bases at V and 6 bases at J; junction bases unmatched: 10. This CDR3 contains 16 residues. CDR3 bases: TGTGCCAGCAGTGACACTAGCGGCCCGGAGGCTGATACGCAGTATTTT. The encoded protein is CASSDTSGPEADTQYF.